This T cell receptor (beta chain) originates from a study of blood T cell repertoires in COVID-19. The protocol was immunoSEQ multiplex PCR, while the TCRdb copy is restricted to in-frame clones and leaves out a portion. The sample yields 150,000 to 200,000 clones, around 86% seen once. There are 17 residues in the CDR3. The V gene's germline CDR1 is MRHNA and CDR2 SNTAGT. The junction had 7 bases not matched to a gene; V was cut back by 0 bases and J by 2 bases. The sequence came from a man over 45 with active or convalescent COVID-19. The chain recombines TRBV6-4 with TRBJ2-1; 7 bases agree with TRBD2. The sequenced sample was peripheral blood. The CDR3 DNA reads TGTGCCAGCAGTGACTCGAGGTCGGGACTACCCTACAATGAGCAGTTCTTC. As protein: CASSDSRSGLPYNEQFF.